This passage covers 11 T cell receptor beta chains from one sample sequenced in a study of blood T cells in healthy people across ages. Sample-barcoded 5' priming and a J-beta primer mix drove a second PCR of roughly 6 to 12 cycles. TCRdb re-called the 5' RACE reads with MiXCR, one entry per CDR3 protein. The repertoire holds about 830,000 distinct CDR3 sequences, with around 62% as singletons. Sequenced material: blood. These receptors all come from a man aged 25-40 years in good health.

This chain joins TRBV12-3 or TRBV12-4 and TRBJ2-3, with 9 positions matching TRBD1. This CDR3 spans 15 amino acids. Trimming removed 3 bases from V and 3 bases from J; junction bases left unmatched: 4. CDR3 bases: TGTGCCAGCAGTTTTGGGACAGGGTTAACAGATACGCAGTATTTT. Its protein product is CASSFGTGLTDTQYF.

V and J are TRBV5-1 and TRBJ2-5; 7 bases line up with TRBD2. The CDR3 has 16 residues. V lost 0 bases and J lost 0; bases outside the gene matches: 5. CDR1 SGHRS and CDR2 YFSETQ come from the germline V gene. Here the CDR3 reads CASSLGEGSDQETQYF. The CDR3 DNA follows: TGCGCCAGCAGCTTGGGGGAGGGGTCGGACCAAGAGACCCAGTACTTC.

In this sample, this clonotype turned up a few times. The chain is built from TRBV6-6 and TRBJ2-1, with unresolved D. Germline CDR1 reads MNHNY; CDR2 reads SVGAGI (reference sequence). Trimming removed 2 bases at V and 5 bases at J, with 4 bases between. The length of the CDR3 is 12 residues. The CDR3 DNA reads as TGTGCCAGCAGTTACAAGAACAATGAGCAGTTCTTC. It is translated as CASSYKNNEQFF.

In this sample, this clonotype turned up a few times. DNA for the CDR3: TGCAGCGTTGAAGAGGGACTAGCCCCCTACGAGCAGTACTTC. Translation gives CSVEEGLAPYEQYF. The J gene is TRBJ2-7, the V gene TRBV29-1; TRBD2 agrees at 9 bases. The CDR3 totals 14 residues. Trimming took 0 bases from V and 2 from J; bases not matched to a gene: 2. Germline values: CDR1 SQVTM, CDR2 ANQGSEA.

This clonotype has more than one count but fewer than ten. This rearrangement joins TRBV29-1 to TRBJ2-3, with 10 bases identical to TRBD1. The J segment lost 6 bases and the V segment lost 5 bases, leaving 8 bases of the junction unmatched. The CDR3 runs 14 residues. Germline V gives CDR1 SQVTM, CDR2 ANQGSEA. The CDR3 reads CSVIRQGARDTQYF. The CDR3 nucleotides read TGCAGCGTTATACGACAGGGGGCGAGGGATACGCAGTATTTT.

The chain joins TRBV6-1 to TRBJ2-3; the D gene is possibly TRBD1 (5 bases). Trimming took off 6 bases at V and 0 bases at J, with 13 bases between the two ends. Germline V lookup: CDR1 MNHNS, CDR2 SASEGT. The CDR3 runs to 15 residues. The CDR3 DNA follows: TGTGCCAGCAGGCGACAGTCGATTAGCACAGATACGCAGTATTTT. Its protein product is CASRRQSISTDTQYF.

This rearrangement joins TRBV7-2 to TRBJ2-1, with 8 bases fitting TRBD1. The V segment lost 5 bases and the J segment 7 bases; nucleotides outside the gene matches: 10. Germline V CDR1 and CDR2: SGHTA, FQGNSA. This CDR3 spans 15 amino acids. CDR3 nucleotides: TGTGCCAGCAGCCCCCCGTCAGGGGGCGGGAATGAGCAGTTCTTC. It yields the protein CASSPPSGGGNEQFF.

V gene TRBV7-6 combines with J gene TRBJ1-4; D is ambiguous. The germline V gene encodes CDR1 SGHVS and CDR2 FNYEAQ. With 0 bases removed from V and 5 bases from J, the gap between germline ends came to 16 bases. The CDR3 is 17 residues long. The CDR3 region is CASSLALRGGLNEKLFF. CDR3 nucleotides: TGTGCCAGCAGCTTAGCTCTCCGGGGAGGGTTAAATGAAAAACTGTTTTTT.

Remarks on this clonotype: The junction shows a germline mismatch at one end, possibly a read error. The chain recombines TRBV2 with TRBJ1-2, with D tentatively TRBD1 (5 bases). CDR1 SNHLY and CDR2 FYNNEI come from the germline V gene. CDR3 length: 14 residues. CDR3 amino acids: CASSARSGPYDYTF. The CDR3 DNA sequence: TGTGCCAGCAGTGCCCGATCGGGGCCGTATGACTACACCTTC.

The chain joins TRBV20-1 to TRBJ2-1; D remains ambiguous. Germline V gene sequence: CDR1 DFQATT, CDR2 SNEGSKA (reference sequence). V dropped 3 bases and J dropped 9 bases, with 9 bases sitting between them. This CDR3 contains 11 residues. The DNA for the CDR3 is TGCAGTGCTAGTCTTGTGAGTGAGCAGTTCTTC. It yields the protein CSASLVSEQFF.

Note on this clonotype: The CDR3 does not end in the conserved phenylalanine or tryptophan, so this is likely a read error. The chain couples TRBV12-3 or TRBV12-4 to TRBJ2-3, with D possibly called TRBD1 or TRBD2 (6 bases each). The CDR3 has 15 amino acids. Trimming pared 7 bases from V and 0 bases from J, leaving 14 bases between. The CDR3 is CASTLGGASTDTQYS. CDR3 bases: TGTGCCAGCACCCTCGGGGGCGCTAGCACAGATACGCAGTATTCT.